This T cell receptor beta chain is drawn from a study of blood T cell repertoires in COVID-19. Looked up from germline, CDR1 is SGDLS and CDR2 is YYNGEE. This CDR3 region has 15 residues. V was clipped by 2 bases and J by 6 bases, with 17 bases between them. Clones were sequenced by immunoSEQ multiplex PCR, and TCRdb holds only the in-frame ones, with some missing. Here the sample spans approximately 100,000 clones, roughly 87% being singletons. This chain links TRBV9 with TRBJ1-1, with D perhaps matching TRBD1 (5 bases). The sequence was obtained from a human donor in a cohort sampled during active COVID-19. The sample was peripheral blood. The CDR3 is CASSVVPGGSAEAFF. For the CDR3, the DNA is TGTGCCAGCAGCGTCGTCCCCGGGGGGTCGGCTGAAGCTTTCTTT. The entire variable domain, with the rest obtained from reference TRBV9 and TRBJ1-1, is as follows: DSGVTQTPKHLITATGQRVTLRCSPRSGDLSVYWYQQSLDQGLQFLIQYYNGEERAKGNILERFSAQQFPDLHSELNLSSLELGDSALYFCASSVVPGGSAEAFFGQGTRLTVV.